Below are 11 T cell receptor beta chains sequenced from a single sample in a study of sequential checkpoint blockade in melanoma. Sequenced by immunoSEQ multiplex PCR; TCRdb stores in-frame clones only, minus some. The data contain about 710 clones, less than 25% of them singletons. Noted treatment: randomized to nivolumab then ipilimumab (arm A) or the reverse (arm B). Sample: tumor tissue (inferred from file names), taken from a patient given nivolumab and ipilimumab in sequence. These receptors all stem from a human donor with melanoma.

The chain is built from TRBV18 and TRBJ1-1; 7 nucleotides match TRBD1. J was trimmed by 5 bases and V by 4 bases; bases with no gene match: 7. Looked up from germline, CDR1 is KGHSH and CDR2 is LQKENI. This CDR3 is built from 14 residues. CDR3 region: CASSHRQGGTEAFF. The CDR3 DNA reads as TGTGCCAGCTCACACAGACAGGGAGGAACTGAAGCTTTCTTT.

This chain joins TRBV18 and TRBJ1-3; maybe TRBD1 (5 bases). CDR1 KGHSH and CDR2 LQKENI come from the germline V gene. The CDR3 consists of 15 residues. V gave up 6 bases and J gave up 0 bases, with 12 bases separating them. CDR3 region: CASSRGGVSGNTIYF. DNA of the CDR3: TGTGCCAGCTCCCGGGGCGGGGTCTCTGGAAACACCATATATTTT.

In its sample, this clone ranks as large (0.1 to 1%). This chain joins TRBV19 and TRBJ1-2; no reliable D call. Germline lookup yields CDR1 LNHDA and CDR2 SQIVND (reference sequence). This CDR3 comprises 14 residues. Trimming took 7 bases from V and 0 from J, leaving 12 bases between them. The CDR3 reads CASIGQSTNYGYTF. The CDR3 DNA sequence: TGTGCCAGTATTGGCCAGTCCACTAACTATGGCTACACCTTC.

This clone was observed a handful of times. The chain carries TRBV19 and TRBJ1-3; 7 nucleotides line up with TRBD1. Germline assignment: CDR1 LNHDA and CDR2 SQIVND (reference sequence). The CDR3 consists of 16 residues. Unmatched junction bases numbered 9, after V lost 3 bases and J lost 4 bases. CDR3 loop: CASSITEGAAGNTIYF. DNA for the CDR3: TGTGCCAGTAGTATCACGGAGGGGGCGGCCGGAAACACCATATATTTT.

The chain joins TRBV25-1 to TRBJ2-3; 7 nucleotides agree with TRBD2. V gave up 6 bases and J gave up 5 bases; unmatched junction bases: 8. This CDR3 has 14 residues. Germline V CDR1 and CDR2: MGHDK, SYGVNS. CDR3 region: CASRIGGSIDTQYF. DNA of the CDR3: TGTGCCAGCAGGATTGGCGGGAGTATAGATACGCAGTATTTT. Complete variable domain (other parts from reference TRBV25-1 and TRBJ2-3): EADIYQTPRYLVIGTGKKITLECSQTMGHDKMYWYQQDPGMELHLIHYSYGVNSTEKGDLSSESTVSRIRTEHFPLTLESARPSHTSQYLCASRIGGSIDTQYFGPGTRLTVL.

This clone ranks as medium-sized. This chain uses TRBV11-3 with TRBJ2-3; 14 bases match TRBD2. The trim removed 5 bases at V and 3 bases at J, leaving 4 bases unmatched. CDR1 is SGHNT, CDR2 YENEEA, per germline. The CDR3 is made up of 16 amino acids. CDR3 DNA: TGTGCCAGCAGCGCTGGGACTAGCGGGGGTACAGATACGCAGTATTTT. Protein product: CASSAGTSGGTDTQYF.

This clone is large in the sample. The chain recombines TRBV9 with TRBJ1-6; 9 bases fit TRBD1. Looked up from germline, CDR1 is SGDLS and CDR2 is YYNGEE. V lost 0 bases to trimming and J lost 9 bases; unmatched junction nucleotides: 7. The CDR3 length is 16 residues. Here the CDR3 reads CASSVEARTGVSPLHF. CDR3 DNA: TGTGCCAGCAGCGTAGAGGCGCGGACAGGGGTTTCACCCCTCCACTTT.

This clone ranks as large. This chain links TRBV15 with TRBJ2-1, with D possibly TRBD2 on 5 matching bases. CDR3 length equals 14 residues. V was clipped by 0 bases and J by 8 bases, with 11 bases between them. Germline V gene data show CDR1 as LNHNV and CDR2 as YYDKDF (reference sequence). The CDR3 coding sequence is TGTGCCACCAGCAGAGATCCCGGGAACGATGAGCAGTTCTTC. It encodes CATSRDPGNDEQFF. The entire variable domain, with the rest obtained from reference TRBV15 and TRBJ2-1, is as follows: DAMVIQNPRYQVTQFGKPVTLSCSQTLNHNVMYWYQQKSSQAPKLLFHYYDKDFNNEADTPDNFQSRRPNTSFCFLDIRSPGLGDTAMYLCATSRDPGNDEQFFGPGTRLTVL.

This chain connects TRBV5-1 to TRBJ1-1; tentative D call: TRBD1 (6 bases). This CDR3 is 16 amino acids long. Germline V gives CDR1 SGHRS, CDR2 YFSETQ. V gave up 0 bases and J gave up 1 base, with 13 bases separating them. The CDR3 protein is CASSLGGQGRNTEAFF. CDR3 nucleotides: TGCGCCAGCAGCTTGGGCGGGCAGGGGCGGAACACTGAAGCTTTCTTT.

The V and J genes are TRBV5-1 and TRBJ1-6, with a weak D call TRBD1 (6 bases). The CDR3 contains 16 residues. CDR1 SGHRS and CDR2 YFSETQ come from the germline V gene. V was clipped by 4 bases and J by 9 bases, with 20 bases between them. CDR3 nucleotide sequence: TGCGCCAGCAGCCCCAGTTTCCACAGGGTGGCTTCACCCCTCCACTTT. Translated, it gives CASSPSFHRVASPLHF.

The rearrangement links TRBV9 to TRBJ1-2; D remains unclear. Germline CDR1 reads SGDLS; CDR2 reads YYNGEE. V lost 5 bases and J 3 bases, leaving 17 bases between the germline ends. CDR3 length: 15 residues. CDR3 nucleotide sequence: TGTGCCAGCAGTGATCGGCGGTCCCATGACTATGGCTACACCTTC. This sequence encodes CASSDRRSHDYGYTF.